This TCR beta chain is drawn from a study of cytomegalovirus exposure and HLA in healthy donors. The PCR employed 60 Vbeta primers together with 13 Jbeta primers. The table came from immunoSEQ multiplex PCR; TCRdb's copy has only in-frame clones and leaves some out. In total, the table holds fewer than 150,000 clones. Trimming stripped 0 bases from V and 0 bases from J, with 10 bases between. This CDR3 comprises 15 residues. Germline assignment: CDR1 SGHRS and CDR2 YFSETQ. Whole-study results and caveats: Some 150 TCR beta chains were listed as cytomegalovirus-associated. TCR beta V- and J-gene trimming, according to a later analysis, was linked to a missense DCLRE1C variant. About 87% or about 30% of the time was how often most TCR beta V segments were productive, according to an earlier analysis. In a later analysis, specific HLA alleles were associated with 15,000 or so TCR beta sequences at a 0.05 false discovery rate.

For this clone: Its antigen is not known.

The TCR originated in a woman aged 55-69 years in good health and CMV-seronegative. Sequencing used PBMCs. The rearrangement joins TRBV5-1 to TRBJ2-7; weak D call: TRBD1 (6 bases). The CDR3 spells CASSLASTGSYEQYF. Written as DNA, the CDR3 is TGCGCCAGCAGCTTGGCCTCGACAGGCTCCTACGAGCAGTACTTC. The whole variable domain, remainder taken from reference TRBV5-1 and TRBJ2-7, is KAGVTQTPRYLIKTRGQQVTLSCSPISGHRSVSWYQQTPGQGLQFLFEYFSETQRNKGNFPGRFSGRQFSNSRSEMNVSTLELGDSALYLCASSLASTGSYEQYFGPGTRLTVT.